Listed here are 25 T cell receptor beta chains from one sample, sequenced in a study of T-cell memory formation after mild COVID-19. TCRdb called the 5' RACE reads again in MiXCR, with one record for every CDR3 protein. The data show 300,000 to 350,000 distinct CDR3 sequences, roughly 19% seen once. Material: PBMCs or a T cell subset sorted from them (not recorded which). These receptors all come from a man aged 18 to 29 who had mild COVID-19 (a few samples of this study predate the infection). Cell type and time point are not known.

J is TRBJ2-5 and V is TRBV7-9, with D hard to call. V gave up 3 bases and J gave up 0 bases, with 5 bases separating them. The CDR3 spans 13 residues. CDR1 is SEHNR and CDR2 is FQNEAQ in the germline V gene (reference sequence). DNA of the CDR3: TGTGCCAGCAGCTTGGAGAACCAAGAGACCCAGTACTTC. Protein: CASSLENQETQYF.

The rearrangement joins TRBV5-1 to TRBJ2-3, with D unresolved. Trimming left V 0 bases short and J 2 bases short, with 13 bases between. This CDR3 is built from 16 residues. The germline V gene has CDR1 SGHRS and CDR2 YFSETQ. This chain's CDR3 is CASSLGVAAPTDTQYF. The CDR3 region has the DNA TGCGCCAGCAGCTTGGGAGTCGCGGCCCCCACAGATACGCAGTATTTT.

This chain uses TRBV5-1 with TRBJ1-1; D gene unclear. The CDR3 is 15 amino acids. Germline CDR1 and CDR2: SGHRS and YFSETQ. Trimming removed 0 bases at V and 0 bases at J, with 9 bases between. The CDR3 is CASSLEGTMNTEAFF. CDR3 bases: TGCGCCAGCAGCTTGGAAGGAACCATGAACACTGAAGCTTTCTTT.

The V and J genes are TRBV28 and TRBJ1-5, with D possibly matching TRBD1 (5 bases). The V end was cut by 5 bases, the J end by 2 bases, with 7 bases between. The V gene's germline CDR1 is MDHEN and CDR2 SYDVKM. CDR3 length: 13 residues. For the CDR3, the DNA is TGTGCCAGCAGTATGACAGGCAATCAGCCCCAGCATTTT. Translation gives CASSMTGNQPQHF. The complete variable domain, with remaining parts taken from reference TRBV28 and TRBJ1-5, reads DVKVTQSSRYLVKRTGEKVFLECVQDMDHENMFWYRQDPGLGLRLIYFSYDVKMKEKGDIPEGYSVSREKKERFSLILESASTNQTSMYLCASSMTGNQPQHFGDGTRLSIL.

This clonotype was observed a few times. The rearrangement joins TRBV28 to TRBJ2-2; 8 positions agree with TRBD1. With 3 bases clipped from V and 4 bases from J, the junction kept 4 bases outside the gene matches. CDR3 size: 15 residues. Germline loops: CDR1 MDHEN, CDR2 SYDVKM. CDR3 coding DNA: TGTGCCAGCAGTTTCAGGGGGCGAGGCACCGGGGAGCTGTTTTTT. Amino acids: CASSFRGRGTGELFF.

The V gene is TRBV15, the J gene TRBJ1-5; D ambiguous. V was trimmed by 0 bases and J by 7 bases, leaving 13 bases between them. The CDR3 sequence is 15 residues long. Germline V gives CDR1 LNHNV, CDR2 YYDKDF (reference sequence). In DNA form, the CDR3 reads TGTGCCACCAGCAGAGATCCCGTAGCTGGACAGCCCCAGCATTTT. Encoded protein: CATSRDPVAGQPQHF.

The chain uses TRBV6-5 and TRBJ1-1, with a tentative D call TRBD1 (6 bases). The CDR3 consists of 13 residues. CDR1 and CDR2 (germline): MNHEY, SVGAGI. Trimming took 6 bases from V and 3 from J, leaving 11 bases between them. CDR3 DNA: TGTGCCAGCAGGGGACACCTAGACACTGAAGCTTTCTTT. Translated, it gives CASRGHLDTEAFF.

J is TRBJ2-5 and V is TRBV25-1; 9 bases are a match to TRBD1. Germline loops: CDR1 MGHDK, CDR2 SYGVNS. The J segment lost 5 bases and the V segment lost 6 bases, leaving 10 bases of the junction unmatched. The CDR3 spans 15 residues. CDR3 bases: TGTGCCAGCAGGGGACAGGGAATACCGCAGGAGACCCAGTACTTC. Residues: CASRGQGIPQETQYF. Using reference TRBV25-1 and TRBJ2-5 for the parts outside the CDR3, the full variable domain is EADIYQTPRYLVIGTGKKITLECSQTMGHDKMYWYQQDPGMELHLIHYSYGVNSTEKGDLSSESTVSRIRTEHFPLTLESARPSHTSQYLCASRGQGIPQETQYFGPGTRLLVL.

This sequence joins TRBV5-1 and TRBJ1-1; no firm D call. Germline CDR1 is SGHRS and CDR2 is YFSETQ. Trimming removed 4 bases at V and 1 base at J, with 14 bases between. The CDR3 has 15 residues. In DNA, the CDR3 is TGCGCCAGCAGCCCCGTTCGGGTACCGAACACTGAAGCTTTCTTT. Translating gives CASSPVRVPNTEAFF. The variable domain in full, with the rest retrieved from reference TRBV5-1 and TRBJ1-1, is KAGVTQTPRYLIKTRGQQVTLSCSPISGHRSVSWYQQTPGQGLQFLFEYFSETQRNKGNFPGRFSGRQFSNSRSEMNVSTLELGDSALYLCASSPVRVPNTEAFFGQGTRLTVV.

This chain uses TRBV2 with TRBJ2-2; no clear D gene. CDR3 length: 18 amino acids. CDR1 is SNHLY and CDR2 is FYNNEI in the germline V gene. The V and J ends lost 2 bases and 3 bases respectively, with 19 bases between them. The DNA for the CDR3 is TGTGCCAGCAGTGAATTGACTTGGCAGACACTCGACACCGGGGAGCTGTTTTTT. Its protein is CASSELTWQTLDTGELFF.

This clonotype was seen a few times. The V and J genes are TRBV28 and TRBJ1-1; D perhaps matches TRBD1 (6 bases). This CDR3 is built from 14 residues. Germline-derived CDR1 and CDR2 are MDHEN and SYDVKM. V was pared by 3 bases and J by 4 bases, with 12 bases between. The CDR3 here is CASSFNRVVTEAFF. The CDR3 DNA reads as TGTGCCAGCAGTTTCAACAGGGTGGTCACTGAAGCTTTCTTT.

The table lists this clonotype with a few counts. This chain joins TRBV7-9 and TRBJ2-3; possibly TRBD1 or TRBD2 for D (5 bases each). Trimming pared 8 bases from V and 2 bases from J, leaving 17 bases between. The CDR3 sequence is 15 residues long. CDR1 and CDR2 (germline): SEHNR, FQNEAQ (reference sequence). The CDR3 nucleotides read TGTGCCAGCGGCCACCGGGACGGTTACACAGATACGCAGTATTTT. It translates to CASGHRDGYTDTQYF.

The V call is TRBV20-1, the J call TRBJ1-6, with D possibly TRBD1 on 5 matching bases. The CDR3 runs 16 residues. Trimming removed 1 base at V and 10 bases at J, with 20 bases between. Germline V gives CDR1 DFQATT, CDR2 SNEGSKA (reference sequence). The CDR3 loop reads CSARGSGRVEVSPLHF. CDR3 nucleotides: TGCAGTGCTAGAGGCTCGGGCAGGGTGGAGGTATCACCCCTCCACTTT.

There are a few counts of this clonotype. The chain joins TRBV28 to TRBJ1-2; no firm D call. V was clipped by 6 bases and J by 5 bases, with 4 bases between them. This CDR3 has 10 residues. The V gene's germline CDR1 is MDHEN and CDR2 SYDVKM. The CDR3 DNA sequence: TGTGCCAGCAGCCGATATGGCTACACCTTC. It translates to CASSRYGYTF.

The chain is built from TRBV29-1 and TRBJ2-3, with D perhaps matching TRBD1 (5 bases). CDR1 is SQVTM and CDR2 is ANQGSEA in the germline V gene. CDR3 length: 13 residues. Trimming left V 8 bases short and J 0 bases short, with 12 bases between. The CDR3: CSHRSTSTDTQYF. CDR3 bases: TGCAGCCACAGGTCAACTAGCACAGATACGCAGTATTTT.

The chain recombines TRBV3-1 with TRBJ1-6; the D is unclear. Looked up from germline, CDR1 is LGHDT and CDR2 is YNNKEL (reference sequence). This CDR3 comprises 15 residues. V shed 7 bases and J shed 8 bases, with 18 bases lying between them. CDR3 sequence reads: CASTGPLGSDSPLHF. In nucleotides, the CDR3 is TGTGCCAGCACGGGCCCCCTTGGGTCGGATTCACCCCTCCACTTT.

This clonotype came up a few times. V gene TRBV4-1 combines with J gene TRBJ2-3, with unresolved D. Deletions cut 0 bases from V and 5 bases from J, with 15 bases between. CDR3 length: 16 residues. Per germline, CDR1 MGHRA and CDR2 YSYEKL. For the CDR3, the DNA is TGCGCCAGCAGCCAAGATTTTGGTCCCCTGGGAGATACGCAGTATTTT. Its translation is CASSQDFGPLGDTQYF.

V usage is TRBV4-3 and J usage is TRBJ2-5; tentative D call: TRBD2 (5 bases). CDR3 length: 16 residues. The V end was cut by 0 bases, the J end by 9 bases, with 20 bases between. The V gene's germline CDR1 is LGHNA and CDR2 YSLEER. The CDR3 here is CASSQDHAPPGKAQYF. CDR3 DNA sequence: TGCGCCAGCAGCCAAGATCATGCTCCTCCGGGGAAGGCCCAGTACTTC.

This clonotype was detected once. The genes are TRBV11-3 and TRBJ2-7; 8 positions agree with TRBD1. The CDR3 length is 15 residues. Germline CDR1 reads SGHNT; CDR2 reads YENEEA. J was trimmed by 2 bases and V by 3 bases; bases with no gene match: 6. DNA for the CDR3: TGTGCCAGCAGCTTCCGGGGACAGGCACCCTACGAGCAGTACTTC. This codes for CASSFRGQAPYEQYF.

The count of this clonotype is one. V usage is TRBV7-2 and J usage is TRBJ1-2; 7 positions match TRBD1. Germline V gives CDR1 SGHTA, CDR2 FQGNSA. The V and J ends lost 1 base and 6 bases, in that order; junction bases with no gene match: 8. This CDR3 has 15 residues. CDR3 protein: CASSLGATGPNGYTF. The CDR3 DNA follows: TGTGCCAGCAGCTTAGGGGCGACAGGGCCAAATGGCTACACCTTC.

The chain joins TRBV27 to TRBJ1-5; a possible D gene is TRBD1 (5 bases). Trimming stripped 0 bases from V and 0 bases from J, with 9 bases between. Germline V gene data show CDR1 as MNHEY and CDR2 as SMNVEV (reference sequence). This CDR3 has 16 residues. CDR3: CASSLSGEYSNQPQHF. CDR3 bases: TGTGCCAGCAGTTTATCAGGGGAATATAGCAATCAGCCCCAGCATTTT.

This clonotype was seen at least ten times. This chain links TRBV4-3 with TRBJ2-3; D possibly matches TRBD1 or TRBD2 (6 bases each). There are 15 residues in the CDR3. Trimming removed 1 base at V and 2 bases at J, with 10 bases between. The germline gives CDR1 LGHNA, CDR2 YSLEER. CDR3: CASSQARGATDTQYF. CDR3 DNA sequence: TGCGCCAGCAGCCAAGCAAGGGGGGCCACAGATACGCAGTATTTT.

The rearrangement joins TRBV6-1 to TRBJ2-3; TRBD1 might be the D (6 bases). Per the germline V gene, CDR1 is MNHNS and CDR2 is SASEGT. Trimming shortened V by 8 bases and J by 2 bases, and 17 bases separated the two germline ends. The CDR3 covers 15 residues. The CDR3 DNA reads TGTGCCAGCTTCTCCCGGACAGCCTACACAGATACGCAGTATTTT. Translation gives CASFSRTAYTDTQYF.

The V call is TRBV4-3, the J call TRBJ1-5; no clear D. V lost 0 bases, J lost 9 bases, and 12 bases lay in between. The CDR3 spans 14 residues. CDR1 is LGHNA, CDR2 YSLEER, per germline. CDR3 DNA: TGCGCCAGCAGCCAAGATTCATCCCTACGGCCCCAGCATTTT. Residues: CASSQDSSLRPQHF.

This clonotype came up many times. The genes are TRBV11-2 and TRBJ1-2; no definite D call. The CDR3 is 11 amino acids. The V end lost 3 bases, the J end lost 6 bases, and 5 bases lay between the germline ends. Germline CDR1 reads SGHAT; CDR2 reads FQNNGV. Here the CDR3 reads CASSFRDGYTF. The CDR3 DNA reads TGTGCCAGCAGCTTTCGGGATGGCTACACCTTC.